These T cell receptor beta chains were read from a single sample in a study of T cell repertoires in cytomegalovirus infection. Which antigens these TCRs recognize remains unknown. In TCRdb, the reads were re-called with MiXCR into one record per CDR3 protein. The sample lists 60,000 to 85,000 distinct CDR3 sequences, approximately 22% occurring once. Sequences were obtained from PBMCs, sequenced either directly or after in vitro stimulation (not recorded which). These receptors all come from a human donor in good health (CMV status not recorded). Some clones in this sample may be carry-over from other donors' samples. The CDR3 runs from the conserved cysteine through the conserved F or W. The D gene is left open where the match is weak. The size entry is marked missing in some rows and otherwise reads once, few, many or a size class.

>TRBJ2-1|TRBV7-2|.|.
TGTGCCAGCAGCTTACAAGGGGTTGGCTACAATGAGCAGTTCTTC
CASSLQGVGYNEQFF
>TRBJ1-2|TRBV9|.|.
TGTGCCAGCAGCCCGAGTATAGGGTCGAACTATGGCTACACCTTC
CASSPSIGSNYGYTF
>TRBJ2-5|TRBV11-2|.|once
TGTGCCAGCAGCTTAGTTGTTACGGCGGGTGGAGAGACCCAGTACTTC
CASSLVVTAGGETQYF
>TRBJ2-1|TRBV4-1|.|few
TGCGCCAGCAGCCAACCGGGACTCCAGACCTACAATGAGCAGTTCTTC
CASSQPGLQTYNEQFF
>TRBJ2-1|TRBV4-3|.|few
TGCGCCAGCAGCCAAGACGTACGGGTAGGTGAGCAGTTCTTC
CASSQDVRVGEQFF
>TRBJ2-1|TRBV27|.|.
TGTGCCAGCAGTTTACTCAGGGAAGTCGGGAATGAGCAGTTCTTC
CASSLLREVGNEQFF
>TRBJ1-2|TRBV28|.|few
TGTGCCAGCAGTTTCTCAGACAGGAGAACTAACTATGGCTACACCTTC
CASSFSDRRTNYGYTF
>TRBJ2-7|TRBV4-3|.|.
TGCGCCAGCAGCCAACTCACCCGAAGAGGTGGCTACGAGCAGTACTTC
CASSQLTRRGGYEQYF
>TRBJ1-1|TRBV7-2|.|many
TGTGCCAGCAGCCCTTATAGCGGGAACACTGAAGCTTTCTTT
CASSPYSGNTEAFF
>TRBJ2-3|TRBV7-2|TRBD2|many
TGTGCCAGCAGCCTCAGACTAGCGGGAGGGCTCACAGATACGCAGTATTTT
CASSLRLAGGLTDTQYF
>TRBJ1-5|TRBV6-2/TRBV6-3|.|.
TGTGCCAGCAGTTACCCCTCCGCTCAGCCCCAGCATTTT
CASSYPSAQPQHF
>TRBJ2-1|TRBV19|TRBD2|.
TGTGCCAGTAGTATTAGGGACTATTCGAATGAGCAGTTCTTC
CASSIRDYSNEQFF
>TRBJ2-2|TRBV11-1|.|once
TGTGCCAGCAGACCTCCCCCGGGCGCCAGGGGGGGGAACACCGAGGAGCTGTTTTTT
CASRPPPGARGGNTEELFF
>TRBJ2-2|TRBV5-1|.|few
TGCGCCAGCAGCTCGGGACACACGAACACCGGGGAGCTGTTTTTT
CASSSGHTNTGELFF
>TRBJ1-2|TRBV7-8|.|many
TGTGCCAGCAGCTTAGGAACGGCGGCTAACTATGGCTACACCTTC
CASSLGTAANYGYTF
>TRBJ1-6|TRBV4-1|.|.
TGCGCCAGCAGCCAAGACTCTCTTGGACTGTCCGTCCTCCACTTT
CASSQDSLGLSVLHF
>TRBJ1-2|TRBV28|.|few
TGTGCCAGCAGTTTACCAGCGGGTAACTATGGCTACACCTTC
CASSLPAGNYGYTF
>TRBJ2-7|TRBV7-8|TRBD2|many
TGTGCCAGCAGCTTAGTTGCCCCGGGGGGGCGCAACGAGCAGTACTTC
CASSLVAPGGRNEQYF
>TRBJ2-1|TRBV7-9|.|many
TGTGCCAGCAGCCCTCACCGGGGAATTTCCCCCTACAATGAGCAGTTCTTC
CASSPHRGISPYNEQFF
>TRBJ1-5|TRBV27|.|few
TGTGCCAGCAGTTTATTGTTCAGGGCCCCCCAGCATTTT
CASSLLFRAPQHF
>TRBJ1-2|TRBV7-2|.|many
TGTGCCAGCAGCTTAGCAGGGCTAGTTAACTATGGCTACACCTTC
CASSLAGLVNYGYTF
>TRBJ2-7|TRBV11-3|.|many
TGTGCCAGCAGCTTCGACAGCGACTACGAGCAGTACTTC
CASSFDSDYEQYF
>TRBJ1-4|TRBV6-5|.|many
TGTGCCAGCAGTTACTGGGTAGGGGAAAAACTGTTTTTT
CASSYWVGEKLFF
>TRBJ2-2|TRBV7-3|.|few
TGTGCCAGCAGCTTAAGTAACACCGGGGAGCTGTTTTTT
CASSLSNTGELFF
>TRBJ1-2|TRBV7-2|TRBD1|few
TGTGCCAGCAGGACAGGGGATAGCTATGGCTACACCTTC
CASRTGDSYGYTF
>TRBJ1-5|TRBV6-2/TRBV6-3|.|.
TGTGCCAGCAGTTACCCCCTAGGACAGCCCCAGCATTTT
CASSYPLGQPQHF
>TRBJ1-4|TRBV6-1|.|few
TGTGCCAGCAGCTCCGGGCCCTGGGATGAAAAACTGTTTTTT
CASSSGPWDEKLFF
>TRBJ1-1|TRBV12-3/TRBV12-4|.|.
TGTGCCAGCGGTTTGACAGTGAACACTGAAGCTTTCTTT
CASGLTVNTEAFF
>TRBJ2-2|TRBV27|.|.
TGTGCCAGCAGTTTTGTGGTGCCAACCGGGGAGCTGTTTTTT
CASSFVVPTGELFF
>TRBJ2-7|TRBV20-1|TRBD1|.
TGCAGTGCTAGAGACCCGAGGACAGGGGCCTACGAGCAGTACTTC
CSARDPRTGAYEQYF
>TRBJ1-1|TRBV7-7|.|many
TGTGCTAGCAGCTTAGGACAGAACACTGAAGCTTTCTTT
CASSLGQNTEAFF
>TRBJ2-1|TRBV7-2|TRBD1|.
TGTGCCAGCAGCTTAGGACAGGGGGCACATGAGCAGTTCTTC
CASSLGQGAHEQFF
>TRBJ1-5|TRBV28|.|.
TGTGCCAGCAGGAGGTTTAGCAATCAGCCCCAGCATTTT
CASRRFSNQPQHF
>TRBJ1-1|TRBV11-3|.|few
TGTGCCAGCAGCTTAGGCAGTTTCTCTGAAGCTTTCTTT
CASSLGSFSEAFF
>TRBJ1-2|TRBV19|TRBD1|many
TGTGCCAGTACTGATTCCGGGACAGGGCGCTATGGCTACACCTTC
CASTDSGTGRYGYTF
>TRBJ1-4|TRBV11-3|.|.
TGTGCCAGCAGCCCCCGAGAGACAACTAATGAAAAACTGTTTTTT
CASSPRETTNEKLFF
>TRBJ2-2|TRBV10-2|TRBD2|.
TGCGCCAGCAGTGAGAGGGCGGGAGCGAACACCGGGGAGCTGTTTTTT
CASSERAGANTGELFF
>TRBJ2-2|TRBV6-1|.|many
TGTGCCAGCAGTGAAAACGCCATATCAACCGGGGAGCTGTTTTTT
CASSENAISTGELFF
>TRBJ2-1|TRBV12-3/TRBV12-4|TRBD2|few
TGTGCCAGCAGTTCCTCGACTAGCCGTTCCTACAATGAGCAGTTCTTC
CASSSSTSRSYNEQFF
>TRBJ2-5|TRBV7-2|.|many
TGTGCCAGCAGCCGCCCCGGGAGTGCCGGCCAGACCCAGTACTTC
CASSRPGSAGQTQYF
>TRBJ2-4|TRBV7-2|.|many
TGTGCCAGCAGCTCACTAGCCAAAAACATTCAGTACTTC
CASSSLAKNIQYF
>TRBJ2-1|TRBV7-6|.|many
TGTGCCAGCAGGCTGGGGAGTAACTCCTGGGAGCAGTTCTTC
CASRLGSNSWEQFF
>TRBJ2-1|TRBV27|.|few
TGTGCCAGCGCCGTGGAGCGGTACAATGAGCAGTTCTTC
CASAVERYNEQFF
>TRBJ1-1|TRBV19|.|.
TGTGCCAGTAGTACCAACAGGAACACTGAAGCTTTCTTT
CASSTNRNTEAFF
>TRBJ2-2|TRBV19|.|few
TGTGCCAGTAGTTCTTACCTACACACCACCGGGGAGCTGTTTTTT
CASSSYLHTTGELFF
>TRBJ1-5|TRBV20-1|.|once
TGCAGTGCTACCGTAGGGGGGACCTCCAATCAGCCCCAGCATTTT
CSATVGGTSNQPQHF
>TRBJ2-1|TRBV12-3/TRBV12-4|.|few
TGTGCCACCAGCAGCTCGGTCTCCTACAATGAGCAGTTCTTC
CATSSSVSYNEQFF
>TRBJ2-7|TRBV7-8|.|many
TGTGCCAGCAGCTTAGCCTCTCAGAAATATATCCCCTACGAGCAGTACTTC
CASSLASQKYIPYEQYF
>TRBJ2-3|TRBV6-1|.|.
TGTGCCAGCGCACTCCGGGTAGGCACAGATACGCAGTATTTT
CASALRVGTDTQYF
>TRBJ2-1|TRBV2|.|few
TGTGCCAGCAGTGAAAACCATCCTAATCCGACTAGTATTCGTGGTGAGCAGTTCTTC
CASSENHPNPTSIRGEQFF
>TRBJ2-3|TRBV7-6|.|.
TGTGCCAGCAGCCGGCGGCCCGGGGTTAGCACAGATACGCAGTATTTT
CASSRRPGVSTDTQYF